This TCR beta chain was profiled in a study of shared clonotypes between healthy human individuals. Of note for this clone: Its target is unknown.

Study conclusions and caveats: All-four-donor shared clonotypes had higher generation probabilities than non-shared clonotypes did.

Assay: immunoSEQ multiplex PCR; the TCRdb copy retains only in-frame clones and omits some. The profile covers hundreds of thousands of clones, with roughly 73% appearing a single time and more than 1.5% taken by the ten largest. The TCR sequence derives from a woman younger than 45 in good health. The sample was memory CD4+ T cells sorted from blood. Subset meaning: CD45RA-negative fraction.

The CDR3 nucleotides are TGTGCCAGCAGTTTGCCCGACTTTTCCTCCTACGAGCAGTACTTC. Its translation: CASSLPDFSSYEQYF. The chain couples TRBV28 to TRBJ2-7; D gene unclear. The CDR3 loop spans 15 amino acids. The germline V gene encodes CDR1 MDHEN and CDR2 SYDVKM. Trimming took 3 bases from V and 0 from J, leaving 12 bases between them.